The sequence of this T cell receptor beta chain was determined in a study of blood T cells in healthy people across ages. Study-wide results and caveats: The long-lived group displayed more naive CD4+ cells, plus higher diversity, than the aged donors did.

With 2 bases removed from V and 6 bases from J, the gap between germline ends came to 10 bases. CDR3 length equals 13 residues. Germline V lookup: CDR1 WSHSY, CDR2 SAAADI. A note on this clonotype: Its antigen is still unknown.

Each sample had at least 6 million PBMCs isolated. Primed by a sample-barcoded 5' primer and a J-beta primer mix, a second PCR proceeded for about 7 to 11 cycles. Each cDNA molecule received a tag from a template-switch adaptor that had 12 random nucleotides. TCRdb re-derived calls from the 5' RACE reads in MiXCR, one entry per CDR3 protein. The table shows about 1.4 million distinct CDR3 sequences, with roughly 60% occurring only once. The V and J genes are TRBV10-2 and TRBJ1-2; D is unresolved. The sequence came from a man younger than 35 in good health. Sequencing used blood. The CDR3 DNA follows: TGCGCCAGCAGTGAGGGGCAGTTCGATGGCTACACCTTC. It translates to CASSEGQFDGYTF.